There are many counts of the clone carrying this T cell receptor (beta chain). As yet, its antigen is unknown. This sample was included in a study of T cells in Graves' hyperthyroidism and ophthalmopathy. Uncontrolled infection, other autoimmune disease, pregnancy and lactation each barred patients from inclusion. From roughly 10 ml of fresh peripheral blood, PBMCs were isolated. TCR beta CDR3 regions were amplified from RNA. The HTBI set primed first-round TCR CDR3 RT-PCR. TCRdb used MiXCR to reprocess the multiplex PCR reads, holding one entry per CDR3 protein. The table lists a few hundred thousand distinct CDR3 sequences, about a sixth of them singletons. Study observations and caveats: Most clonotypes expanded in the thyroid (above 0.001) were also present in blood.

The germline gives CDR1 SGHAT, CDR2 FQNNGV. The CDR3 is 17 amino acids. Trimming cost V 5 bases and J 0 bases; bases outside gene matches: 7. The V and J genes are TRBV11-2 and TRBJ2-7; 13 nucleotides match TRBD2. The specimen sequenced was blood. This TCR was recovered from an older woman with Graves' ophthalmopathy. CDR3 protein: CASSPRTSGGSSYEQYF. The DNA of the CDR3 is TGTGCCAGCAGCCCGAGGACTAGCGGGGGAAGCTCCTACGAGCAGTACTTC.